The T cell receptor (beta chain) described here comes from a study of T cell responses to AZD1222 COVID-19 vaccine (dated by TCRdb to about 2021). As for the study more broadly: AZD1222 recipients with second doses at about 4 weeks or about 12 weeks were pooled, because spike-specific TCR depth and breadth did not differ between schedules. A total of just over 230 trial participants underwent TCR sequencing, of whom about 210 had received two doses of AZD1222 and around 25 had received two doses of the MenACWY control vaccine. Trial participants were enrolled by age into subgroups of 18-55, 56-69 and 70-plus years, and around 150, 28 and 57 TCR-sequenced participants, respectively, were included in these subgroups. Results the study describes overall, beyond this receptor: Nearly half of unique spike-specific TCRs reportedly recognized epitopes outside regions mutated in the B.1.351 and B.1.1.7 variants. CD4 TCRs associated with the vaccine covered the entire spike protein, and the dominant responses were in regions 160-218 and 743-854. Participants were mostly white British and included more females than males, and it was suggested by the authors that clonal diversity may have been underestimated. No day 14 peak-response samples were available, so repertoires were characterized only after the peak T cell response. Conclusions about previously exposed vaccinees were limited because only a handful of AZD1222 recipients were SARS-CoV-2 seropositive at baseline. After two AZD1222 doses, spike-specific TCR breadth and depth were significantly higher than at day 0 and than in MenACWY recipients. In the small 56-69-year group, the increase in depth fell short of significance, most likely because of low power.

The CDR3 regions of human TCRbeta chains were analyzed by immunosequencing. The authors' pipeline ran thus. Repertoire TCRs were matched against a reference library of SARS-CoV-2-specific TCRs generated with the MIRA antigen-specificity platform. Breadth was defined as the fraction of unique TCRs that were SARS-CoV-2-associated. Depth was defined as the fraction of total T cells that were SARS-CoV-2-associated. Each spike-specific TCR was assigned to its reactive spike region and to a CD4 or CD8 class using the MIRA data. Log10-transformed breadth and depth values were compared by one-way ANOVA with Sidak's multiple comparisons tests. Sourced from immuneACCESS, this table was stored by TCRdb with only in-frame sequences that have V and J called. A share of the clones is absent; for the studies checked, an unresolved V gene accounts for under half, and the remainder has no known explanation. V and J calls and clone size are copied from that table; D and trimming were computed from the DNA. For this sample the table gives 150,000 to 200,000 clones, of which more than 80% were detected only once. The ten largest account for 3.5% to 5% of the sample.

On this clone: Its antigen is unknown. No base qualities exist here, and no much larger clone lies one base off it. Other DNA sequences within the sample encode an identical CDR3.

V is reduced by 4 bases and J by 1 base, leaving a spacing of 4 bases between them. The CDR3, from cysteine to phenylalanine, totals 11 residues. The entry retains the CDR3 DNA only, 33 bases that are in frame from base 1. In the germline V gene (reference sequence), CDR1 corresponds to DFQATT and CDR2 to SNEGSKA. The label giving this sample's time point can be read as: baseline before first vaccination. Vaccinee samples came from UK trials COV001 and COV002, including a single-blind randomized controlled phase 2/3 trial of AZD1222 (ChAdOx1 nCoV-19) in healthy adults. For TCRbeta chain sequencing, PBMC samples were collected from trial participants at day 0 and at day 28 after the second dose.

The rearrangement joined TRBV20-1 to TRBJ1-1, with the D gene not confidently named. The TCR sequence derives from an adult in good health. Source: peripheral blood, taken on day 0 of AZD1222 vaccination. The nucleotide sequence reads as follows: TGCAGTGCTAAAGAGAACACTGAAGCTTTCTTT. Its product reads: CSAKENTEAFF.